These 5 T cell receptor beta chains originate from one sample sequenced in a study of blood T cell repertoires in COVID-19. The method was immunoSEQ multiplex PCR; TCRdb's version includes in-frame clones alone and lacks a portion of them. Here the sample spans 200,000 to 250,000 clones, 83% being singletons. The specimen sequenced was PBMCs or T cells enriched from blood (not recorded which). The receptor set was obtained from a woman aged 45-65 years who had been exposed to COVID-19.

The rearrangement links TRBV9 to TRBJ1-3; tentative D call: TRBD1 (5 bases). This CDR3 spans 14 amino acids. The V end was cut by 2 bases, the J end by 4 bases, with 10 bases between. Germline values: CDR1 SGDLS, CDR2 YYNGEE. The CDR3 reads CASSVGTQGNTIYF. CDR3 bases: TGTGCCAGCAGCGTCGGGACTCAGGGAAACACCATATATTTT.

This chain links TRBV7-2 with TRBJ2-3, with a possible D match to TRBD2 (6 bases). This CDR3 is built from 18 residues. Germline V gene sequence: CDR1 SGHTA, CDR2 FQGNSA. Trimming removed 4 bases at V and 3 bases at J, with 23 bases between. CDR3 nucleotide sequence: TGTGCCAGCAGCTCCCCTCGAGGGCGGGGTGGAAGGACAGATACGCAGTATTTT. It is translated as CASSSPRGRGGRTDTQYF.

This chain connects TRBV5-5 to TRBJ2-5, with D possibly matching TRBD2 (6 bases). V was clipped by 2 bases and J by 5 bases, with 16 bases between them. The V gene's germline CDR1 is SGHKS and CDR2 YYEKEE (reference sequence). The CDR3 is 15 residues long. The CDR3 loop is CASSLLWRGGETQYF. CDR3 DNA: TGTGCCAGCAGCTTACTTTGGCGGGGTGGGGAGACCCAGTACTTC.

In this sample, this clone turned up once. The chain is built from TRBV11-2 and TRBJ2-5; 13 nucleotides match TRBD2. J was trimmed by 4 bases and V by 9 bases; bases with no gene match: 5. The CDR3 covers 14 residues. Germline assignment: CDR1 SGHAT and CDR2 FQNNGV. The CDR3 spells CASARTSGGETQYF. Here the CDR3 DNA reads TGTGCCAGTGCGAGGACTAGCGGGGGAGAGACCCAGTACTTC.

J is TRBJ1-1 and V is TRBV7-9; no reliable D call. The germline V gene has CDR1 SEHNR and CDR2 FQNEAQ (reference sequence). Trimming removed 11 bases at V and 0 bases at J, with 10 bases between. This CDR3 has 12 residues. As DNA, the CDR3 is TGTGCCGGGCAGATATTGAACACTGAAGCTTTCTTT. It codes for CAGQILNTEAFF.